Presented here are 9 T cell receptor beta chains from one specimen sequenced in a study of blood T cell repertoires in COVID-19. Data came from immunoSEQ multiplex PCR; TCRdb stores just in-frame clones and leaves some out. The repertoire holds more than 110,000 clones, with 75% to 90% as singletons. The sequencing input was peripheral blood. The receptors were gathered from a woman of 80 years or more with acute or convalescent COVID-19.

The genes are TRBV5-6 and TRBJ2-7, with D unclear. CDR1 is SGHDT, CDR2 YYEEEE, per germline. This CDR3 has 14 amino acids. V was pared by 4 bases and J by 4 bases, with 15 bases between. The CDR3 reads CASSPAQDGYEQYF. The CDR3 DNA follows: TGTGCCAGCAGCCCCGCCCAAGACGGGTACGAGCAGTACTTC.

This chain links TRBV27 with TRBJ2-1; TRBD2 agrees at 15 bases. This CDR3 comprises 15 residues. CDR1 and CDR2 (germline): MNHEY, SMNVEV (reference sequence). Trimming took 4 bases from V and 10 from J; bases not matched to a gene: 5. The CDR3 bases are TGTGCCAGCAGTTGGACTAGCGGGAGGGCCAGGGAGCAGTTCTTC. Protein sequence: CASSWTSGRAREQFF.

The gene calls are TRBV5-4 and TRBJ1-6, with TRBD1 as a possible D gene (6 bases). The CDR3 loop spans 14 amino acids. Per the germline V gene, CDR1 is SGHNT and CDR2 is YYREEE (reference sequence). The ends were cut back, 1 base at V and 7 bases at J, with 9 bases in the middle. The CDR3 sequence: CASSLTGYNSPLHF. The CDR3 DNA follows: TGTGCCAGCAGCTTGACAGGGTACAATTCACCCCTCCACTTT.

The chain recombines TRBV14 with TRBJ2-2, with 13 bases lining up with TRBD2. CDR1 is SGHDN, CDR2 FVKESK, per germline. V shed 6 bases and J 5 bases; nucleotides not matched to a gene: 6. The CDR3 extends over 16 amino acids. The CDR3 DNA is TGTGCCAGCAGTCGGACTAGCGGGAGTCGGACCGGGGAGCTGTTTTTT. Translation gives CASSRTSGSRTGELFF.

This chain joins TRBV5-1 and TRBJ2-5, with D perhaps matching TRBD2 (6 bases). Germline V gives CDR1 SGHRS, CDR2 YFSETQ. Trimming removed 6 bases at V and 3 bases at J, with 9 bases between. The CDR3 is made up of 12 amino acids. The CDR3 here is CASTAGKETQYF. The CDR3 DNA follows: TGCGCCAGCACCGCGGGAAAAGAGACCCAGTACTTC.

The CDR3 sequence is CASSWGQSYEQYF. Here the CDR3 DNA reads TGTGCCAGCAGTTGGGGACAGTCCTACGAGCAGTACTTC. This rearrangement joins TRBV27 to TRBJ2-7; 7 nucleotides align to TRBD1. The V gene end was trimmed by 4 bases and the J gene end by 1 base; junction bases not matched to a gene: 1. CDR3 length: 13 residues. The V gene's germline CDR1 is MNHEY and CDR2 SMNVEV (reference sequence).

The sample holds one count of this clone. V and J are TRBV19 and TRBJ1-5; 10 bases are a match to TRBD1. J lost 0 bases, V lost 9 bases, and 17 bases had no gene match. Germline V CDR1 and CDR2: LNHDA, SQIVND (reference sequence). The CDR3 totals 19 residues. CDR3 residues: CASRVPGQGPIYSNQPQHF. DNA of the CDR3: TGTGCCAGCCGAGTGCCGGGACAGGGGCCAATTTATAGCAATCAGCCCCAGCATTTT.

In this sample, this clone turned up a few times. V gene TRBV7-8 combines with J gene TRBJ1-4; TRBD1 matches at 7 bases. The CDR3 has 16 amino acids. Germline CDR1 reads SGHVS; CDR2 reads FQNEAQ. The J segment lost 4 bases and the V segment lost 3 bases, leaving 8 bases of the junction unmatched. CDR3 nucleotide sequence: TGTGCCAGCAGCTTCCACAGGGGTCGGGTTAATGAAAAACTGTTTTTT. Translation gives CASSFHRGRVNEKLFF.

This clone was counted between two and nine times. The chain recombines TRBV25-1 with TRBJ1-2; TRBD1 is a possible D gene (5 bases). V gave up 4 bases and J gave up 8 bases, with 14 bases separating them. This CDR3 region has 13 residues. Germline loops: CDR1 MGHDK, CDR2 SYGVNS. CDR3: CASSGQNTRGYTF. The CDR3 bases are TGTGCCAGCAGTGGACAGAACACGAGGGGCTACACCTTC.